The 5 T cell receptor beta chains below come from one sample, sequenced in a study of control samples from healthy donors and cancer patients. TCRdb keeps only in-frame clones here, not all; method: immunoSEQ multiplex PCR. The table has around 58,000 clones, about 96% seen once. The sample comprised blood. The source is a young woman in good health.

The V call is TRBV7-8, the J call TRBJ2-3; D is unresolved. CDR1 and CDR2 (germline): SGHVS, FQNEAQ. This CDR3 has 16 amino acids. Deletions cut 4 bases from V and 0 bases from J, with 14 bases between. The CDR3 sequence: CASSSRSAISTDTQYF. CDR3 bases: TGTGCCAGCAGCTCACGGTCGGCAATTAGCACAGATACGCAGTATTTT. Complete variable domain (other parts from reference TRBV7-8 and TRBJ2-3): GAGVSQSPRYKVAKRGQDVALRCDPISGHVSLFWYQQALGQGPEFLTYFQNEAQLDKSGLPSDRFFAERPEGSVSTLKIQRTQQEDSAVYLCASSSRSAISTDTQYFGPGTRLTVL.

The J gene is TRBJ1-2, the V gene TRBV7-9; D unclear. The germline gives CDR1 SEHNR, CDR2 FQNEAQ (reference sequence). CDR3 length equals 16 residues. Deletions cut 0 bases from V and 4 bases from J, with 15 bases between. The CDR3 DNA reads as TGTGCCAGCAGCTTAGCCGGGGAGCTTGGGAGCTATGGCTACACCTTC. It yields the protein CASSLAGELGSYGYTF.

The chain links TRBV4-2 to TRBJ1-2; D remains ambiguous. Germline CDR1 LGHNA, CDR2 YNFKEQ. Trimming took 1 base from V and 5 from J, leaving 14 bases between them. The CDR3 runs 15 residues. The CDR3 bases are TGTGCCAGCAGCCAAGCCTCGGGAGTGGGGTATGGCTACACCTTC. It translates to CASSQASGVGYGYTF.

The J gene is TRBJ1-2, the V gene TRBV12-3 or TRBV12-4, with 10 positions matching TRBD1. The length of the CDR3 is 13 residues. Trimming cost V 5 bases and J 8 bases; bases outside gene matches: 5. CDR3 loop: CASSADRGFGYTF. CDR3 sequence (DNA): TGTGCCAGCAGTGCGGACAGGGGGTTCGGCTACACCTTC.

V and J are TRBV9 and TRBJ2-1; tentative D call: TRBD2 (7 bases). The CDR3 contains 16 residues. CDR1 is SGDLS and CDR2 is YYNGEE in the germline V gene. Trimming shortened V by 0 bases and J by 0 bases, and 10 bases separated the two germline ends. DNA of the CDR3: TGTGCCAGCAGCGTAGAGGGGGACTACTCCTACAATGAGCAGTTCTTC. Translation gives CASSVEGDYSYNEQFF.